This entry lists 21 T cell receptor beta chains sequenced from one sample in a study of shared T cell receptors in the human thymus. Here immunoSEQ multiplex PCR was the method, and the copy in TCRdb shows in-frame clones only, minus some. Of hundreds of thousands of clones detected, over 75% appear once; the ten largest clones hold about 0.0094%. This sample was shared with a second study, whose subject was human thymus T cells.

The sample comprised thymocytes. These receptors came from a boy under three years old with a congenital heart defect.

The CDR3 region has the DNA TGTGCCAGCAGCTTGGGACTAGCCAAACCCTACAATGAGCAGTTCTTC. This encodes CASSLGLAKPYNEQFF. The chain has TRBV5-4 and TRBJ2-1, with 7 bases lining up with TRBD2. Looked up from germline, CDR1 is SGHNT and CDR2 is YYREEE (reference sequence). V shed 0 bases, J shed 2 bases, and the junction held 5 bases outside the gene matches. The CDR3 length is 16 residues.

V gene TRBV4-3 combines with J gene TRBJ2-1, with TRBD2 as a possible D gene (7 bases). Per the germline V gene, CDR1 is LGHNA and CDR2 is YSLEER. Trimming shortened V by 1 base and J by 4 bases, and 17 bases separated the two germline ends. This CDR3 is 17 amino acids long. The CDR3 loop reads CASSQVGGGTTYNEQFF. The CDR3 DNA is TGCGCCAGCAGCCAAGTAGGGGGAGGGACAACTTACAATGAGCAGTTCTTC.

This chain links TRBV9 with TRBJ1-2; the D gene is possibly TRBD1 (5 bases). The germline gives CDR1 SGDLS, CDR2 YYNGEE. V shed 0 bases and J shed 4 bases, with 10 bases lying between them. This CDR3 comprises 14 residues. The CDR3 region has the DNA TGTGCCAGCAGCGTAGACGACAGCTTCTATGGCTACACCTTC. It codes for CASSVDDSFYGYTF.

V usage is TRBV14 and J usage is TRBJ1-2; the D is unclear. The germline V gene has CDR1 SGHDN and CDR2 FVKESK. This CDR3 has 14 amino acids. The V and J ends lost 3 bases and 3 bases respectively, with 11 bases between them. This chain's CDR3 is CASSHSPVDYGYTF. In DNA form, the CDR3 reads TGTGCCAGCAGCCATTCTCCAGTCGACTATGGCTACACCTTC.

This chain links TRBV2 with TRBJ2-7; the D gene is possibly TRBD2 (6 bases). This CDR3 contains 15 residues. CDR1 is SNHLY, CDR2 FYNNEI, per germline. The ends were cut back, 8 bases at V and 2 bases at J, with 19 bases in the middle. The chain's CDR3 is CASGSAGSPTYEQYF. DNA for the CDR3: TGTGCCAGCGGGTCTGCGGGATCTCCTACCTACGAGCAGTACTTC. Full variable domain (remainder filled in from reference TRBV2 and TRBJ2-7): EPEVTQTPSHQVTQMGQEVILRCVPISNHLYFYWYRQILGQKVEFLVSFYNNEISEKSEIFDDQFSVERPDGSNFTLKIRSTKLEDSAMYFCASGSAGSPTYEQYFGPGTRLTVT.

CDR3 bases: TGTGCCAGTACCCCCCGACACAGGGTCAAAGGAAACACCATATATTTT. This sequence encodes CASTPRHRVKGNTIYF. V and J are TRBV19 and TRBJ1-3; D is possibly TRBD1 (6 bases). V lost 7 bases, J lost 4 bases, and 20 bases lay in between. Germline CDR1 is LNHDA and CDR2 is SQIVND (reference sequence). CDR3 size: 16 residues.

The chain uses TRBV25-1 and TRBJ2-7, with 7 bases lining up with TRBD1. Germline CDR1 is MGHDK and CDR2 is SYGVNS. The CDR3 spans 15 residues. J was trimmed by 3 bases and V by 1 base; bases with no gene match: 6. In DNA, the CDR3 is TGTGCCAGCAGTGAATCTGGGACAGCCAACTACGAGCAGTACTTC. Translation gives CASSESGTANYEQYF.

The chain employs TRBV7-9 and TRBJ1-5, with D perhaps TRBD1 (6 bases). Trimming removed 5 bases at V and 2 bases at J, with 10 bases between. Germline values: CDR1 SEHNR, CDR2 FQNEAQ (reference sequence). CDR3 size: 14 residues. DNA for the CDR3: TGTGCCAGCAGCACAGGGTCCCGCAATCAGCCCCAGCATTTT. This encodes CASSTGSRNQPQHF.

The chain has TRBV7-2 and TRBJ1-2; D unclear. The germline V and J ends were trimmed by 5 bases and 8 bases, with 21 bases remaining between them. The germline gives CDR1 SGHTA, CDR2 FQGNSA. The CDR3 sequence is 15 residues long. The CDR3 spells CASSLPPTRLWGYTF. For the CDR3, the DNA is TGTGCCAGCAGCCTACCCCCGACGAGGCTATGGGGCTACACCTTC.

The chain combines TRBV19 with TRBJ2-5; 10 bases are a match to TRBD2. CDR1 is LNHDA, CDR2 SQIVND, per germline (reference sequence). This CDR3 contains 14 residues. With V trimmed by 7 bases and J by 4 bases, 6 bases remained unmatched. The CDR3 DNA reads as TGTGCCAGTATGGGGACTAGCGAACCAGAGACCCAGTACTTC. Encoded protein: CASMGTSEPETQYF.

The chain couples TRBV6-1 to TRBJ2-2, with 9 bases that match TRBD1. There are 16 residues in the CDR3. CDR1 MNHNS and CDR2 SASEGT come from the germline V gene. J gave up 4 bases and V 1 base, and 4 bases lay outside the gene matches. CDR3 residues: CASSEVRTGVTGELFF. DNA of the CDR3: TGTGCCAGCAGTGAAGTCAGGACAGGGGTCACCGGGGAGCTGTTTTTT.

The rearrangement joins TRBV6-4 to TRBJ1-1; TRBD1 aligns across 8 bases. From germline, CDR1 is MRHNA and CDR2 SNTAGT. The CDR3 covers 17 residues. Losses at the gene ends were 2 bases for V and 3 bases for J; bases not matched to a gene: 11. The CDR3 sequence is CASSDLASAQGDTEAFF. CDR3 nucleotide sequence: TGTGCCAGCAGTGACCTCGCCTCCGCACAGGGGGACACTGAAGCTTTCTTT.

V is TRBV7-2 and J is TRBJ2-3, with TRBD2 matching 12 bases. This CDR3 is built from 19 residues. Unmatched junction bases numbered 14, after V lost 5 bases and J lost 2 bases. Germline V lookup: CDR1 SGHTA, CDR2 FQGNSA. CDR3 nucleotides: TGTGCCAGCAGCCCCATGGCGGCTAGCGGGGGGGCTTTCACAGATACGCAGTATTTT. This sequence encodes CASSPMAASGGAFTDTQYF.

The V call is TRBV19, the J call TRBJ1-1; D call uncertain. Trimming cost V 2 bases and J 2 bases, with 9 bases left between them. The CDR3 sequence is 14 residues long. The germline gives CDR1 LNHDA, CDR2 SQIVND (reference sequence). The CDR3 sequence: CASSIILSNTEAFF. Here the CDR3 DNA reads TGTGCCAGTAGTATAATCCTGAGCAACACTGAAGCTTTCTTT. The full variable domain, its missing parts supplied by reference TRBV19 and TRBJ1-1, is DGGITQSPKYLFRKEGQNVTLSCEQNLNHDAMYWYRQDPGQGLRLIYYSQIVNDFQKGDIAEGYSVSREKKESFPLTVTSAQKNPTAFYLCASSIILSNTEAFFGQGTRLTVV.

The chain uses TRBV28 and TRBJ2-3; no clear D. The V gene's germline CDR1 is MDHEN and CDR2 SYDVKM. The CDR3 totals 13 residues. Trimming left V 4 bases short and J 2 bases short, with 7 bases between. The CDR3 sequence: CASSCYFTDTQYF. The CDR3 bases are TGTGCCAGCAGTTGTTACTTCACAGATACGCAGTATTTT.

The V and J genes are TRBV2 and TRBJ2-1, with a tentative D call TRBD2 (6 bases). V was pared by 5 bases and J by 10 bases, with 9 bases between. The CDR3 has 11 residues. CDR1 and CDR2 (germline): SNHLY, FYNNEI. CDR3 nucleotides: TGTGCCAGCAGTACAAGCGGGGAGCAGTTCTTC. Its translation: CASSTSGEQFF.

The rearrangement links TRBV29-1 to TRBJ1-1, with TRBD1 as a possible D gene (6 bases). The ends were cut back, 2 bases at V and 1 base at J, with 8 bases in the middle. CDR1 and CDR2 from the germline V gene are SQVTM and ANQGSEA. The CDR3 extends over 13 amino acids. CDR3 loop: CSVEMTGNTEAFF. In DNA, the CDR3 is TGCAGCGTTGAAATGACAGGGAACACTGAAGCTTTCTTT.

The rearrangement links TRBV13 to TRBJ1-2, with D perhaps matching TRBD1 (6 bases). Germline CDR1 reads PRHDT; CDR2 reads FYEKMQ (reference sequence). CDR3 size: 13 residues. V was shortened by 5 bases and J by 8 bases, with 15 bases between the two germline ends. CDR3 in amino acids: CASSLKGGDGYTF. DNA of the CDR3: TGTGCCAGCAGCCTCAAGGGGGGGGACGGCTACACCTTC.

The rearrangement joins TRBV5-4 to TRBJ2-7; D might be TRBD2 (5 bases). The CDR3 runs 17 residues. Germline assignment: CDR1 SGHNT and CDR2 YYREEE (reference sequence). Trimming stripped 0 bases from V and 0 bases from J, with 16 bases between. The CDR3 DNA follows: TGTGCCAGCAGCTTGGCCGACGCACGGGGAAGCTCCTACGAGCAGTACTTC. Translating gives CASSLADARGSSYEQYF.

V and J are TRBV29-1 and TRBJ2-1; D is unresolved. There are 14 residues in the CDR3. Trimming shortened V by 8 bases and J by 4 bases, and 18 bases separated the two germline ends. Germline CDR1 is SQVTM and CDR2 is ANQGSEA. This CDR3 reads CSTPNTLGYNEQFF. Written as DNA, the CDR3 is TGCAGCACCCCTAACACCCTAGGATACAATGAGCAGTTCTTC.

This chain uses TRBV23-1 with TRBJ2-1; D might be TRBD2 (6 bases). TRBV23-1 is flagged as an ORF with uncertain function. The length of the CDR3 is 16 residues. V lost 0 bases and J 5 bases, leaving 14 bases between the germline ends. CDR3 nucleotides: TGCGCCAGCAGTCAATCGCGGAGGGTGCGGCACAATGAGCAGTTCTTC. This gives the protein CASSQSRRVRHNEQFF.